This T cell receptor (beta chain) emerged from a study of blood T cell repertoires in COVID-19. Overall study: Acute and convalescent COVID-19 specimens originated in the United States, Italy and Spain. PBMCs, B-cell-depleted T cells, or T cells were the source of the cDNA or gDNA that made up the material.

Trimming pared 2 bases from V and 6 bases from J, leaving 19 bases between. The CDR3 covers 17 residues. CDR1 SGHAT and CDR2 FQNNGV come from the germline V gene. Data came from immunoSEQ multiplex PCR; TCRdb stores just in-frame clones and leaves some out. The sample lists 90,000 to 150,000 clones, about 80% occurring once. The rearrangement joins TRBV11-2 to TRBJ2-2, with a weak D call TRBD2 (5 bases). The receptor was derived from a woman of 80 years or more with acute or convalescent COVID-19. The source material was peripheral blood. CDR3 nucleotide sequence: TGTGCCAGCAGCTTACATCCGGGGTCATCCGCTGCCGGGGAGCTGTTTTTT. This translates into CASSLHPGSSAAGELFF.